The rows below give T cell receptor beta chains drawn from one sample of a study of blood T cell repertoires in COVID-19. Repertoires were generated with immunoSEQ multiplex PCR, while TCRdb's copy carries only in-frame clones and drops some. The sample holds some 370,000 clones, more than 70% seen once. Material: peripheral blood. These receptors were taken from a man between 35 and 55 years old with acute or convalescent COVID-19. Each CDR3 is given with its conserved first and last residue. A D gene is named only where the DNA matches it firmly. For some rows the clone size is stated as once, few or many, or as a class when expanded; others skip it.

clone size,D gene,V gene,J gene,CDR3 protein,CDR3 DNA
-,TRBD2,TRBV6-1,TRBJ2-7,CASSEGVAIGLAAYEQYF,TGTGCCAGCAGTGAAGGGGTAGCGATCGGTCTAGCGGCGTACGAGCAGTACTTC
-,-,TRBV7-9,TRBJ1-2,CASSLDRAYGYTF,TGTGCCAGCAGCTTAGACAGGGCCTATGGCTACACCTTC
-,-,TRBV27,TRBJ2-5,CASSLSPRETQYF,TGTGCCAGCAGTTTATCCCCCAGGGAGACCCAGTACTTC
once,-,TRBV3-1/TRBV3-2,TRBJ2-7,CASSQVNAGGEQYF,TGTGCCAGCAGCCAAGTTAATGCAGGAGGCGAGCAGTACTTC
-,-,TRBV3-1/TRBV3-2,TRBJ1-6,CASSSGVYNSPLHF,TGTGCCAGCTCCTCAGGGGTGTATAATTCACCCCTCCACTTT
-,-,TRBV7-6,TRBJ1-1,CASSLGIPGQNTEAFF,TGTGCCAGCAGCTTAGGGATACCGGGACAGAACACTGAAGCTTTCTTT
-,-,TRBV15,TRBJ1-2,CATSRGQGRPYGYTF,TGTGCCACCAGCAGAGGCCAGGGCAGACCCTATGGCTACACCTTC
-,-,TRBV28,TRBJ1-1,CASSLVQRDTEAFF,TGTGCCAGCAGTCTGGTACAGAGGGACACTGAAGCTTTCTTT
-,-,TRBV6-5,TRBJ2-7,CASRIGRVNSYEQYF,TGTGCCAGCAGGATCGGCAGGGTGAACTCCTACGAGCAGTACTTC
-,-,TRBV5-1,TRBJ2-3,CASSLVASGTDTQYF,TGCGCCAGCAGCTTGGTGGCTAGCGGCACAGATACGCAGTATTTT
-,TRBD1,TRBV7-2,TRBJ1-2,CASSLGPGTGEPGYTF,TGTGCCAGCAGCTTAGGACCCGGGACAGGGGAACCGGGCTACACCTTC
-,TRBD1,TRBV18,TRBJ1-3,CASSATGIGNTIYF,TGTGCCAGCTCAGCGACAGGGATCGGAAACACCATATATTTT
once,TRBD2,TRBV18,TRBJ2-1,CASSSLSAGGLNEQFF,TGTGCCAGCTCATCTTTATCAGCGGGGGGGCTAAATGAGCAGTTCTTC
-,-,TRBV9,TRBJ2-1,CASSVSGLRGGNLEQFF,TGTGCCAGCAGCGTTAGCGGTCTCCGAGGAGGAAATCTTGAGCAGTTCTTC
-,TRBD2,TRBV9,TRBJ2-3,CASSVGLAGGQDTQYF,TGTGCCAGCAGCGTAGGTCTAGCGGGGGGGCAAGATACGCAGTATTTT
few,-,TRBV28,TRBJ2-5,CASSLSPRGRETQYF,TGTGCCAGCAGTTTATCGCCCAGGGGTCGGGAGACCCAGTACTTC
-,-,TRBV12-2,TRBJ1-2,CASRLATTGGIYGYTF,TGTGCAAGTCGCTTAGCCACGACAGGGGGAATCTATGGCTACACCTTC